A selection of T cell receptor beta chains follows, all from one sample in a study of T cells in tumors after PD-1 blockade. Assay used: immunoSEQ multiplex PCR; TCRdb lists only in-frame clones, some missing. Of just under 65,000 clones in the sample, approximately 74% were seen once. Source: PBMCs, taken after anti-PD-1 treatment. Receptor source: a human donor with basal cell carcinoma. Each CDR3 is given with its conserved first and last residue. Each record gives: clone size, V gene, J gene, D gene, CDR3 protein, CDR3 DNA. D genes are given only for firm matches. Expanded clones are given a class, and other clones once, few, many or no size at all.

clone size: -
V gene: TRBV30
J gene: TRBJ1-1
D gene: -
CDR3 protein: CAWSEGIEAFF
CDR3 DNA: TGTGCCTGGAGTGAGGGAATTGAAGCTTTCTTT

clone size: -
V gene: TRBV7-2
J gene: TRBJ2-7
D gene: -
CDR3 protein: CASSPLEGGLGSYEQYF
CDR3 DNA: TGTGCCAGCAGCCCCCTCGAGGGGGGCCTAGGTTCCTACGAGCAGTACTTC

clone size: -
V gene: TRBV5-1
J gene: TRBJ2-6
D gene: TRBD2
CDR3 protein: CASSPLPGLAGTGANVLTF
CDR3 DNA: TGCGCCAGCAGCCCACTCCCGGGACTAGCGGGGACTGGGGCCAACGTCCTGACTTTC

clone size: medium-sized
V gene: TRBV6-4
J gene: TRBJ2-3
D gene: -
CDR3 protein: CASSDGPSPDTQYF
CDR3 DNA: TGTGCCAGCAGTGACGGACCGTCGCCAGATACGCAGTATTTT

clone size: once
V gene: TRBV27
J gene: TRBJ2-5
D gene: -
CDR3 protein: CASIHRGVLETQYF
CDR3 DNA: TGTGCCAGCATCCATAGGGGGGTCCTGGAGACCCAGTACTTC

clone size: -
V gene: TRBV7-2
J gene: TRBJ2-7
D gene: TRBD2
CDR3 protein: CASSLQGTSGAIRPYF
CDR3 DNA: TGTGCCAGCAGCCTCCAGGGGACTAGCGGGGCCATTCGGCCGTACTTC

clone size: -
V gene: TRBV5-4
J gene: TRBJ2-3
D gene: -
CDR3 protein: CASSSSLGPSTDTQYF
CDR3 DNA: TGTGCCAGCAGCTCCTCTTTGGGTCCCAGCACAGATACGCAGTATTTT

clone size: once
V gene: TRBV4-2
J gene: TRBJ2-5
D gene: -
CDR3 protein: CASSPDTGETQYF
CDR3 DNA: TGTGCCAGCAGCCCCGATACGGGGGAGACCCAGTACTTC

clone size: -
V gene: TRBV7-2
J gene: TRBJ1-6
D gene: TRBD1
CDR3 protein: CASRPTGSYNSPLHF
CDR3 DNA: TGTGCCAGCAGACCGACAGGGTCCTATAATTCACCCCTCCACTTT

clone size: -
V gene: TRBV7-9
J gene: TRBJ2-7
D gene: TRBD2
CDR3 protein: CASSFKRGPSSYEQYF
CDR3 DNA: TGTGCCAGCAGCTTCAAGCGGGGGCCGAGCTCCTACGAGCAGTACTTC

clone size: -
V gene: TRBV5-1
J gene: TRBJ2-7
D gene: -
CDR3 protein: CASSSFGTALIQQYF
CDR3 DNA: TGCGCCAGCAGCTCCTTCGGGACGGCGCTGATCCAGCAGTACTTC

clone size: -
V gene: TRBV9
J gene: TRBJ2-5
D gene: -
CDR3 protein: CASGEETQYF
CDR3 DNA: TGTGCCAGCGGAGAAGAGACCCAGTACTTC

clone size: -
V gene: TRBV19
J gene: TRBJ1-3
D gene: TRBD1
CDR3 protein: CASNRQGESAGNTIYF
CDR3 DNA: TGTGCCAGTAACCGACAGGGGGAAAGCGCTGGAAACACCATATATTTT

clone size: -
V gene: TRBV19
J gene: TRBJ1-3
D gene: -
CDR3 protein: CASSPRGPGNTIYF
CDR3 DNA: TGTGCCAGTAGTCCCCGTGGACCAGGAAACACCATATATTTT

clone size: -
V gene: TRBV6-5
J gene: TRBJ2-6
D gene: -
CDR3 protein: CASRTGSAGANVLTF
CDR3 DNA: TGTGCCAGCAGAACAGGGTCTGCTGGGGCCAACGTCCTGACTTTC

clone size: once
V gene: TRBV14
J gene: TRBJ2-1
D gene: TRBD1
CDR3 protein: CASSPIRQGRNEQFF
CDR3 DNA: TGTGCCAGCAGCCCGATAAGACAGGGGAGGAATGAGCAGTTCTTC

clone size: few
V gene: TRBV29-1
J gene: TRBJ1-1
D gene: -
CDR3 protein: CSARGGPNTEAFF
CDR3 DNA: TGCAGCGCCCGTGGGGGGCCGAACACTGAAGCTTTCTTT

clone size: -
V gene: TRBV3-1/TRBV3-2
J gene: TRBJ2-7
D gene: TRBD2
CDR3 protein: CASSQRESYEQYF
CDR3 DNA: TGTGCCAGCAGCCAGCGGGAGTCCTACGAGCAGTACTTC

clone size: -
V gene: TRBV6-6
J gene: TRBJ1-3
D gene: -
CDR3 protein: CASNRDLFSGNTIYF
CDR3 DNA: TGTGCCAGCAATCGAGACCTCTTCTCTGGAAACACCATATATTTT

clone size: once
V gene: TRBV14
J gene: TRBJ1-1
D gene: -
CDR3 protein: CASSGKLGTEAFF
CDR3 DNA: TGTGCCAGCAGCGGAAAGTTGGGGACTGAAGCTTTCTTT

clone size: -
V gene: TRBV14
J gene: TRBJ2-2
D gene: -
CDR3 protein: CASSRRYGGTGELFF
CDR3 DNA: TGTGCCAGCAGCCGCCGGTACGGGGGCACCGGGGAGCTGTTTTTT

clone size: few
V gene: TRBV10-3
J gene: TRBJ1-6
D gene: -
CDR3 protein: CAVAQTGSNNSPLHF
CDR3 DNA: TGTGCCGTTGCCCAAACAGGGTCGAATAATTCACCCCTCCACTTT

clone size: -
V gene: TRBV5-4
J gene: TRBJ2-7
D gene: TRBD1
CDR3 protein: CASSSGQVNEQYF
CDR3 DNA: TGTGCCAGCAGCTCGGGACAGGTGAATGAGCAGTACTTC

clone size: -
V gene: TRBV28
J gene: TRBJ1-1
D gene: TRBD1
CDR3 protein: CASSLPTGTAFF
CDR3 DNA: TGTGCCAGCAGTCTCCCGACAGGGACTGCTTTCTTT

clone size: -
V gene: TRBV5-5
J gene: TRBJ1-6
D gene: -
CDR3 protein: CASSLEARFGSPLHF
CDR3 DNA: TGTGCCAGCAGCTTGGAGGCAAGGTTTGGATCACCCCTCCACTTT

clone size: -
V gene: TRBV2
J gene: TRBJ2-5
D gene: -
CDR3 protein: CASSVLPDGETQYF
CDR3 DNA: TGTGCCAGCAGTGTACTCCCCGACGGAGAGACCCAGTACTTC

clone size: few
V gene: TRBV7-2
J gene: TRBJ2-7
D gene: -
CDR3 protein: CASSIDTSSYEQYF
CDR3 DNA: TGTGCCAGCAGCATCGACACCAGCTCCTACGAGCAGTACTTC

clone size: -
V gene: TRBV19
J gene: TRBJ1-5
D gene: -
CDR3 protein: CASSMMGSEQPQHF
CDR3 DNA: TGTGCCAGTAGTATGATGGGGTCCGAACAGCCCCAGCATTTT

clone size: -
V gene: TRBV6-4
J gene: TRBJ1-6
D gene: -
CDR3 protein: CASSDSAQGSSPLHF
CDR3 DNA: TGTGCCAGCAGTGACTCGGCGCAGGGAAGTTCACCCCTCCACTTT